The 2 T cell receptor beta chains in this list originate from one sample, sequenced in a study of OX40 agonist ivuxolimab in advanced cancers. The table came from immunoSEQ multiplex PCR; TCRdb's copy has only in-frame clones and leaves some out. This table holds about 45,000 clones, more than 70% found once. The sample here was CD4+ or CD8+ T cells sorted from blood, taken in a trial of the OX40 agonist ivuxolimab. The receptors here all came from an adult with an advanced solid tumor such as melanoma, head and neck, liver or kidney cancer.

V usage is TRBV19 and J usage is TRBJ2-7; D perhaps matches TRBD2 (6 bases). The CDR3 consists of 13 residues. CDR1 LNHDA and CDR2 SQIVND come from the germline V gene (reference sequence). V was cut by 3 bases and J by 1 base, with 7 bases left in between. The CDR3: CASSIGLSYEQYF. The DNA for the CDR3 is TGTGCCAGTAGTATCGGACTATCCTACGAGCAGTACTTC.

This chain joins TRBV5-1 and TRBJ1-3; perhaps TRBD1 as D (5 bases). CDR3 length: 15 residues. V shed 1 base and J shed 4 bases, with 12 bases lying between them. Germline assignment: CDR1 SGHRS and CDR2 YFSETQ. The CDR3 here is CASSLLGTSGNTIYF. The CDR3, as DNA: TGCGCCAGCAGCTTGTTGGGGACTTCCGGAAACACCATATATTTT.